These 15 T cell receptor beta chains were all obtained from the same sample, sequenced in a study of T-cell reconstitution after alpha-beta-depleted transplantation in children. Unique molecular identifiers were incorporated into the prepared TCRbeta library. Each CDR3 protein gets one entry after TCRdb re-called the PCR reads with MiXCR. This sample has about 350,000 distinct CDR3 sequences, with 16% found just once. The source material was PBMCs, mostly from graft donor cells, sampled 360 days after TCRalphabeta/CD19-depleted stem cell transplant. All receptors come from a male patient between 2 and 15 years old who had a stem cell transplant for acute lymphoblastic leukemia, so the T cells may come from the graft donor.

CDR3 nucleotides: TGCAGCGTTCAAAGACGGGCTACGGCAGATACGCAGTATTTT. It encodes CSVQRRATADTQYF. The chain carries TRBV29-1 and TRBJ2-3; no clear D. CDR1 and CDR2 from the germline V gene are SQVTM and ANQGSEA. This CDR3 is built from 14 residues. Between the trimmed V and J ends, which lost 5 bases and 4 bases, there was a span of 16 bases.

This clonotype came up a few times. The chain recombines TRBV5-1 with TRBJ2-7, with TRBD1 matching over 8 bases. The CDR3 runs to 15 residues. Germline CDR1 is SGHRS and CDR2 is YFSETQ. The V gene end was trimmed by 4 bases and the J gene end by 2 bases; junction bases not matched to a gene: 8. The CDR3 DNA follows: TGCGCCAGCAGCCCTGGACAGGGAGTGGCCTACGAGCAGTACTTC. As protein: CASSPGQGVAYEQYF.

This clonotype was seen many times. This chain links TRBV4-3 with TRBJ2-1; no reliable D call. Germline CDR1 and CDR2: LGHNA and YSLEER. Trimming shortened V by 0 bases and J by 14 bases, and 14 bases separated the two germline ends. The CDR3 has 13 amino acids. CDR3: CASSQEGLVGKFF. CDR3 in DNA: TGCGCCAGCAGCCAAGAGGGCCTAGTGGGCAAGTTCTTC.

This clonotype has ten or more counts. The junction differs from germline at one of its ends, possibly a read error. The rearrangement uses TRBV5-1 and TRBJ2-1; a possible D gene is TRBD2 (5 bases). The CDR3 contains 14 residues. Germline V gene lookup returns CDR1 SGHRS and CDR2 YFSETQ. CDR3 coding DNA: TGTGCCAGCAGCTTAGGCGGGTCATACAATGAGCAGTTCTTC. This translates into CASSLGGSYNEQFF.

The table lists this clonotype with a few counts. The CDR3 loop is CASSLDGFNEQYF. The CDR3 DNA sequence: TGTGCCAGCAGCTTGGATGGCTTCAACGAGCAGTACTTC. The chain is built from TRBV5-6 and TRBJ2-7; D is undetermined. The CDR3 runs to 13 residues. Between the trimmed V and J ends, which lost 0 bases and 5 bases, there was a span of 9 bases. CDR1 and CDR2 from the germline V gene are SGHDT and YYEEEE.

The chain joins TRBV12-3 or TRBV12-4 to TRBJ2-7; D possibly matches TRBD1 or TRBD2 (6 bases each). CDR3 length: 15 amino acids. V was cut by 4 bases and J by 0 bases, with 13 bases left in between. The CDR3 bases are TGTGCCAGCAGTTGGGGGGCCGAGAGCTCCTACGAGCAGTACTTC. Its protein product is CASSWGAESSYEQYF.

This clonotype was recorded a few times. The chain links TRBV28 to TRBJ2-7; 8 bases fit TRBD2. The CDR3 is made up of 14 amino acids. J gave up 3 bases and V 3 bases, and 4 bases lay outside the gene matches. Germline V gives CDR1 MDHEN, CDR2 SYDVKM. In DNA form, the CDR3 reads TGTGCCAGCAGTTTTCCGGGACTAGACTACGAGCAGTACTTC. Its translation is CASSFPGLDYEQYF.

J is TRBJ1-5 and V is TRBV5-5, with D possibly TRBD1 on 5 matching bases. The CDR3 covers 14 residues. V was shortened by 1 base and J by 3 bases, with 8 bases between the two germline ends. Germline V gene lookup returns CDR1 SGHKS and CDR2 YYEKEE (reference sequence). Here the CDR3 DNA reads TGTGCCAGCAGCTTGCGGGGGTACAATCAGCCCCAGCATTTT. Amino acids: CASSLRGYNQPQHF.

The table lists this clonotype with many counts. The chain is built from TRBV27 and TRBJ2-3; D gene unclear. Germline V gene sequence: CDR1 MNHEY, CDR2 SMNVEV (reference sequence). CDR3 size: 13 residues. V lost 6 bases to trimming and J lost 3 bases, with 10 bases between them. This CDR3 is CASSLWGTDTQYF. In DNA, the CDR3 is TGTGCCAGCAGCTTGTGGGGTACAGATACGCAGTATTTT.

In this sample, this clonotype turned up a few times. The chain links TRBV18 to TRBJ1-1; tentative D call: TRBD1 (6 bases). The CDR3 totals 17 residues. CDR1 is KGHSH, CDR2 LQKENI, per germline. Trimming pared 3 bases from V and 0 bases from J, leaving 17 bases between. CDR3 sequence reads: CASSPKTGIGMNTEAFF. CDR3 coding DNA: TGTGCCAGCTCACCGAAGACAGGAATTGGAATGAACACTGAAGCTTTCTTT.

This clonotype has more than one count but fewer than ten. This chain connects TRBV20-1 to TRBJ2-3, with D perhaps given as TRBD1 or TRBD2 (5 bases each). CDR3 length equals 14 residues. V was clipped by 6 bases and J by 6 bases, with 19 bases between them. The germline gives CDR1 DFQATT, CDR2 SNEGSKA (reference sequence). CDR3 residues: CSAQGTTERDTQYF. The CDR3 nucleotides are TGCAGTGCGCAAGGGACCACGGAGCGGGATACGCAGTATTTT.

The chain couples TRBV7-2 to TRBJ1-4; D is undetermined. Per the germline V gene, CDR1 is SGHTA and CDR2 is FQGNSA. The ends were cut back, 3 bases at V and 1 base at J, with 3 bases in the middle. CDR3 length: 13 amino acids. CDR3 in DNA: TGTGCCAGCAGCTTGGAAACTAATGAAAAACTGTTTTTT. Its protein is CASSLETNEKLFF.

This chain joins TRBV20-1 and TRBJ2-7; TRBD1 agrees at 10 bases. The J segment lost 3 bases and the V segment lost 5 bases, leaving 7 bases of the junction unmatched. This CDR3 spans 14 amino acids. CDR1 and CDR2 (germline): DFQATT, SNEGSKA (reference sequence). The CDR3 loop is CSARDRGAHYEQYF. In nucleotides, the CDR3 is TGCAGTGCTCGGGACAGGGGAGCCCACTACGAGCAGTACTTC.

The chain recombines TRBV6-6 with TRBJ2-1; no firm D call. Germline loops: CDR1 MNHNY, CDR2 SVGAGI (reference sequence). This CDR3 spans 11 amino acids. Trimming took 2 bases from V and 10 from J, leaving 6 bases between them. This chain's CDR3 is CASSYRSEQFF. In DNA, the CDR3 is TGTGCCAGCAGTTACAGGAGCGAGCAGTTCTTC.

This clonotype was detected ten times or more. This chain joins TRBV4-1 and TRBJ2-6, with a possible D match to TRBD1 (5 bases). The CDR3 has 16 amino acids. Trimming took 4 bases from V and 2 from J, leaving 12 bases between them. In germline, CDR1 is MGHRA, CDR2 YSYEKL. The CDR3 DNA sequence: TGCGCCAGCAGCCCGACAGTCAGGGCTGGGGCCAACGTCCTGACTTTC. Encoded protein: CASSPTVRAGANVLTF.